This TCR beta chain appears in the sequencing data of a study of T cell repertoires in cytomegalovirus infection. General study points: HLA-C-restricted, CMV-specific TCR beta clonotypes were dominant ex vivo.

CDR3 length: 14 residues. Trimming left V 1 base short and J 6 bases short, with 10 bases between. With regard to this clonotype: Its antigen is not identified.

From the reads, TCRdb called clonotypes with MiXCR, one entry per CDR3 protein. The data contain 200,000 to 300,000 distinct CDR3 sequences, approximately 13% of them singletons. The sequenced sample consisted of PBMCs. The chain employs TRBV12-3 or TRBV12-4 and TRBJ2-1; D remains unclear. This receptor was taken from a human donor in good health (CMV status not recorded). Some clones in this sample may be carry-over from other donors' samples. CDR3 residues: CASSLGISRNEQFF. CDR3 in DNA: TGTGCCAGCAGTTTAGGGATTAGCCGCAATGAGCAGTTCTTC.